The 25 T cell receptor beta chains presented below share a single source sample, sequenced in a study of blood T cells in healthy people across ages. Sample-barcoded 5' priming and a J-beta primer mix drove a second PCR of 7 to 11 cycles. TCRdb re-analysed the 5' RACE reads in MiXCR, keeping a single row per CDR3 protein. This table has 800,000 to 900,000 distinct CDR3 sequences, around 62% appearing once. The sample was blood. The receptors stem from a man in his thirties or forties in good health.

The V gene is TRBV5-1, the J gene TRBJ2-5, with TRBD1 identical over 8 bases. The germline gives CDR1 SGHRS, CDR2 YFSETQ. J lost 1 base, V lost 0 bases, and 2 bases had no gene match. CDR3 length equals 15 residues. The CDR3 coding sequence is TGCGCCAGCAGCTTGGACAGGGGGACCCAAGAGACCCAGTACTTC. Its translation is CASSLDRGTQETQYF. Full variable domain (rest looked up from reference TRBV5-1 and TRBJ2-5): KAGVTQTPRYLIKTRGQQVTLSCSPISGHRSVSWYQQTPGQGLQFLFEYFSETQRNKGNFPGRFSGRQFSNSRSEMNVSTLELGDSALYLCASSLDRGTQETQYFGPGTRLLVL.

This clonotype showed up just a few times. V usage is TRBV9 and J usage is TRBJ2-1; 8 nucleotides line up with TRBD2. Germline assignment: CDR1 SGDLS and CDR2 YYNGEE. After removal of 3 bases from V and 10 bases from J, the junction contained 9 bases not matched to a gene. This CDR3 has 14 amino acids. As DNA, the CDR3 is TGTGCCAGCAGCGACGGAGATAGCGGGGCCGAGCAGTTCTTC. Translated, it gives CASSDGDSGAEQFF.

The gene calls are TRBV20-1 and TRBJ2-1, with TRBD2 matching over 13 bases. CDR1 and CDR2 (germline): DFQATT, SNEGSKA (reference sequence). Trimming cost V 4 bases and J 5 bases; bases outside gene matches: 8. CDR3 size: 16 residues. In DNA, the CDR3 is TGCAGTGCTAACCCGACTAGCGGGGGGAATCACAATGAGCAGTTCTTC. It codes for CSANPTSGGNHNEQFF.

The CDR3 loop reads CASSPDPGRTYEQYF. DNA of the CDR3: TGTGCCAGCAGTCCGGATCCGGGACGGACCTACGAGCAGTACTTC. V and J are TRBV6-5 and TRBJ2-7, with D perhaps TRBD1 or TRBD2 (5 bases each). V lost 5 bases to trimming and J lost 2 bases, with 16 bases between them. The CDR3 sequence is 15 residues long. The V gene's germline CDR1 is MNHEY and CDR2 SVGAGI.

A word on this clonotype: A junction boundary mismatches the germline segment, possibly from a read error. J is TRBJ2-3 and V is TRBV29-1, with D perhaps being TRBD1 or TRBD2 (7 bases each). The germline V gene encodes CDR1 SQVTM and CDR2 ANQGSEA. This CDR3 contains 15 residues. For the CDR3, the DNA is TGCGGCGTTGAAGCGGGGCAGGGGGTCACAGATACGCAGTATTTT. It codes for CGVEAGQGVTDTQYF.

V is TRBV6-5 and J is TRBJ1-5; D ambiguous. Trimming shortened V by 5 bases and J by 7 bases, and 12 bases separated the two germline ends. CDR3 length: 13 residues. Germline-derived CDR1 and CDR2 are MNHEY and SVGAGI. In DNA, the CDR3 is TGTGCCAGCAGTGACACGGCCGGACAGCCCCAGCATTTT. Protein: CASSDTAGQPQHF.

The chain employs TRBV12-3 or TRBV12-4 and TRBJ2-1; D is possibly TRBD1 or TRBD2 (5 bases each). Trimming cost V 7 bases and J 5 bases, with 15 bases left between them. CDR3 length equals 14 residues. CDR3 in amino acids: CASTLGTRNNEQFF. The DNA for the CDR3 is TGTGCCAGCACCTTGGGGACGCGGAACAATGAGCAGTTCTTC.

The rearrangement uses TRBV12-3 or TRBV12-4 and TRBJ2-7, with unresolved D. There are 11 residues in the CDR3. The V end lost 5 bases, the J end lost 10 bases, and 12 bases lay between the germline ends. This chain's CDR3 is CASSLSLSQYF. The CDR3 DNA follows: TGTGCCAGCAGTCTGAGTTTGTCCCAGTACTTC.

The table lists this clonotype with a count of one. The rearrangement joins TRBV15 to TRBJ1-4; 7 bases are shared with TRBD1. This CDR3 has 16 residues. Germline V CDR1 and CDR2: LNHNV, YYDKDF (reference sequence). The V and J ends lost 4 bases and 3 bases, in that order; junction bases with no gene match: 8. CDR3 in DNA: TGTGCCACCAGCACCCCCCAGGGGGACCCTAATGAAAAACTGTTTTTT. Encoded protein: CATSTPQGDPNEKLFF.

The V gene is TRBV29-1, the J gene TRBJ2-5, with D unresolved. Germline V CDR1 and CDR2: SQVTM, ANQGSEA. V was cut by 8 bases and J by 1 base, with 11 bases left in between. The CDR3 contains 12 residues. CDR3 amino acids: CSSAVLQETQYF. In DNA form, the CDR3 reads TGCAGCTCCGCGGTCCTCCAAGAGACCCAGTACTTC.

The V gene is TRBV27, the J gene TRBJ2-1, with D possibly TRBD2 on 5 matching bases. The J call may not be correct, given that the DNA end is closer to TRBJ2-7. The CDR3 has 13 residues. Germline CDR1 is MNHEY and CDR2 is SMNVEV (reference sequence). The CDR3 reads CASSWTSAYEQYF. Here the CDR3 DNA reads TGTGCCAGCAGTTGGACTTCCGCCTACGAGCAGTACTTC.

The genes are TRBV29-1 and TRBJ2-5; D may be TRBD1 (5 bases). Trimming left V 7 bases short and J 1 base short, with 10 bases between. The CDR3 runs 12 residues. Germline V lookup: CDR1 SQVTM, CDR2 ANQGSEA. CDR3 DNA sequence: TGCAGCGGTGGACACACCCAAGAGACCCAGTACTTC. This gives the protein CSGGHTQETQYF.

The rearrangement joins TRBV5-6 to TRBJ2-7; D perhaps matches TRBD1 (5 bases). The germline V gene encodes CDR1 SGHDT and CDR2 YYEEEE. The CDR3 has 14 residues. Trimming took off 4 bases at V and 0 bases at J, with 11 bases between the two ends. CDR3 sequence: CASSLTAFSYEQYF. In DNA form, the CDR3 reads TGTGCCAGCAGCCTGACAGCTTTCTCCTACGAGCAGTACTTC.

The V gene is TRBV9, the J gene TRBJ2-4; D is ambiguous. Gene TRBJ2-7 matches the end of the DNA better, so the J call may be wrong. The germline gives CDR1 SGDLS, CDR2 YYNGEE. This CDR3 comprises 12 residues. This CDR3 reads CASSVEGDEQYF. CDR3 sequence (DNA): TGTGCCAGCAGCGTAGAAGGAGACGAGCAGTACTTC.

This clonotype turned up a few times. The J gene is TRBJ2-4, the V gene TRBV11-2, with 9 bases identical to TRBD1. The junction had 16 bases not matched to a gene; V was cut back by 0 bases and J by 10 bases. The CDR3 totals 18 residues. Germline V CDR1 and CDR2: SGHAT, FQNNGV. For the CDR3, the DNA is TGTGCCAGCAGCTTAGAAGGGACAGGGATGACACCCCGCGGGATTCAGTACTTC. This gives the protein CASSLEGTGMTPRGIQYF.

The rearrangement joins TRBV11-2 to TRBJ1-2; a possible D gene is TRBD1 (5 bases). This CDR3 spans 15 amino acids. V lost 0 bases and J lost 6, with 14 bases in between. CDR1 is SGHAT and CDR2 is FQNNGV in the germline V gene. The CDR3 is CASSLDLTAGNGYTF. The DNA for the CDR3 is TGTGCCAGCAGCTTAGACCTGACAGCAGGGAATGGCTACACCTTC.

The rearrangement joins TRBV3-1 to TRBJ2-1; D gene uncertain. Germline lookup yields CDR1 LGHDT and CDR2 YNNKEL (reference sequence). V shed 0 bases and J shed 6 bases, with 9 bases lying between them. The CDR3 has 14 residues. The CDR3 protein is CASSQETNSNEQFF. CDR3 sequence (DNA): TGTGCCAGCAGCCAAGAAACCAACTCCAATGAGCAGTTCTTC.

This chain uses TRBV24-1 with TRBJ2-4, with unresolved D. The CDR3 covers 16 residues. The V gene lost 2 bases and the J gene lost 0 bases, with 10 bases spanning the gap. Per the germline V gene, CDR1 is KGHDR and CDR2 is SFDVKD. CDR3: CATSDSPSIAKNIQYF. CDR3 nucleotide sequence: TGTGCCACCAGTGATTCACCAAGCATAGCCAAAAACATTCAGTACTTC.

V and J are TRBV20-1 and TRBJ2-7; D may be TRBD1 (5 bases). Germline V gene lookup returns CDR1 DFQATT and CDR2 SNEGSKA (reference sequence). V was pared by 4 bases and J by 1 base, with 17 bases between. The CDR3 totals 15 residues. The CDR3: CSATHPGQGSYEQYF. As DNA, the CDR3 is TGCAGTGCTACCCATCCCGGGCAGGGATCCTACGAGCAGTACTTC.

The chain carries TRBV6-2 or TRBV6-3 and TRBJ2-1; possible D gene TRBD1, 5 bases. Per germline, CDR1 MNHEY and CDR2 SVGEGT. This CDR3 region has 12 residues. Trimming shortened V by 10 bases and J by 4 bases, and 11 bases separated the two germline ends. Here the CDR3 DNA reads TGTGCCACAAGACAGATTTACAATGAGCAGTTCTTC. It yields the protein CATRQIYNEQFF.

This clonotype was seen just once. The genes are TRBV12-3 or TRBV12-4 and TRBJ2-4; D unclear. Near its end, the DNA agrees better with TRBJ2-7, so the J call may be wrong. This CDR3 is 15 amino acids long. CDR3 sequence: CASTLAGAVGNEQYF. Here the CDR3 DNA reads TGTGCCAGCACCCTGGCCGGTGCCGTTGGGAACGAGCAGTACTTC.

The V call is TRBV7-2, the J call TRBJ2-5; 8 nucleotides line up with TRBD2. Unmatched junction bases numbered 6, after V lost 5 bases and J lost 4 bases. CDR1 is SGHTA and CDR2 is FQGNSA in the germline V gene. The CDR3 has 14 amino acids. In DNA form, the CDR3 reads TGTGCCAGCAGCCTTCGGGGGGGCTTAGAGACCCAGTACTTC. The encoded protein is CASSLRGGLETQYF.

This clonotype was detected only a few times. The chain carries TRBV27 and TRBJ2-5; 8 bases line up with TRBD1. The J segment lost 4 bases and the V segment lost 5 bases, leaving 6 bases of the junction unmatched. This CDR3 contains 14 residues. Germline CDR1 and CDR2: MNHEY and SMNVEV (reference sequence). The CDR3 here is CASSVTGGGETQYF. DNA for the CDR3: TGTGCCAGCAGTGTAACAGGGGGAGGAGAGACCCAGTACTTC.

V usage is TRBV2 and J usage is TRBJ2-4, with 7 bases identical to TRBD2. With V trimmed by 8 bases and J by 0 bases, 7 bases remained unmatched. Germline assignment: CDR1 SNHLY and CDR2 FYNNEI. The CDR3 totals 15 residues. This CDR3 is CASWEGPLAKNIQYF. DNA for the CDR3: TGTGCCAGCTGGGAGGGGCCTCTAGCCAAAAACATTCAGTACTTC.

The chain is built from TRBV12-3 or TRBV12-4 and TRBJ2-5; D is possibly TRBD2 (5 bases). Near its end, the DNA agrees better with TRBJ2-7, so the J call may be wrong. The CDR3 runs 13 residues. CDR3 coding DNA: TGTGCCAGCAGTTCCTGGGAGACCTACGAGCAGTACTTC. Translating gives CASSSWETYEQYF.